This T cell receptor beta chain was documented in a study of vaccination and CD4 T cells after COVID-19 (dated by TCRdb to between 2020 and 2023). Context from the whole study: Convalescent patients had a positive SARS-CoV-2 result on nasal swab PCR, and of these patients, under ten had mild disease and one had severe disease. Post-COVID blood samples from convalescent patients were collected a median of about 100 days after diagnosis, with a range of roughly 35 to 180 days. The time from the second vaccine dose to post-vaccine blood sampling had a median of around 72 days and ranged from about 14 to 250 days. In the convalescent cohort there were six males and four females, among whom were two Hispanic individuals, seven Caucasians, two Asians and one multiracial person. The spike-specific CD4+ TCR repertoire was compared before and after mRNA vaccination in about nine COVID-19 convalescent patients and several infection-naive healthy vaccine recipients. Participants received two doses of either the Pfizer-BioNTech BNT162b2 vaccine (n=8) or the Moderna mRNA-1273 vaccine (n=2). As controls, cultures received a CEFX viral epitope pool (the positive control), an HIV-1 Nef peptide pool (the negative control), or no peptide at all. The cultures were stimulated with overlapping spike peptide pools from SARS-CoV-2 and from the common cold coronaviruses HCoV-NL63, HCoV-OC43 and HCoV-229E.

As to this clonotype: It has no known antigen specificity. The record has no base qualities; no much larger clone is one base away.

Sample treatment or condition, as interpreted from the label and publication: approximately 10-day PBMC culture with coronavirus spike peptide pools or control peptides (ViraFEST assay). To expand antigen-specific T cells with peptide pools and then pick out the expanded clonotypes through TCR sequencing, the study relied on the ViraFEST assay. The positive SARS-CoV-2 PCR tests of the convalescent patients were dated from March to December 2020, before the Alpha, Beta and Delta variants emerged in the United States. Each well held 1.5 million to 2.5 million PBMCs cultured with roughly 10 ug/ml peptide pools in IMDM containing 5% human AB serum and 7.5 to 10 IU/ml IL-2. On days 3 and 7, half of the culture medium was replaced with fresh IL-2-containing medium. After roughly 9 days of culture, CD4+ T cells were isolated by negative selection with the EasySep CD4+ T cell isolation kit. Ficoll-Paque Plus gradient centrifugation was used to isolate PBMCs from whole blood, and the isolated PBMCs were then either used fresh or cryopreserved at -140C. Triplicate wells were generally used for each culture condition.

Libraries were prepared through PCR. TCR sequencing of DNA from cultured CD4+ T cells used the Oncomine TCR Beta short-read assay at the Johns Hopkins FTIC core. Genomic DNA was extracted from the cultured CD4+ T cells with the QIAamp micro DNA kit. Oncomine TCR Beta libraries from cultured CD4+ T cells were pooled with unique dual indexes and sequenced on an Illumina iSeq 100. In the original analysis: Non-productive sequences were removed, and CDR3s that did not start with C, did not end with F or W, or were shorter than 7 amino acids were discarded. The MANAFEST web application was used to identify antigen-specific clonotypes by comparing peptide-stimulated wells against reference wells and other culture wells. Positive clones required FDR below 0.05, an odds ratio above 5, and productive frequency above 0.1% in at least two of three replicate wells. A clonotype counted as cross-reactive if it showed significant expansion both in the SARS-CoV-2 spike wells and in at least one common cold coronavirus spike condition. Similarity between CDR3 sequences was evaluated in R version 3.6.1 using Levenshtein distances (stringdist) and unrooted phylogenetic trees (ape). TCRdb reprocessed the public reads (quality trimming at Q25 with fastp, clone calling with MiXCR) and kept in-frame beta chains. Every entry covers one CDR3 protein and lists the most common genes and DNA from its rows. TCRdb's processing, not the study's, gives the V and J calls here. This sample holds over 11,000 distinct CDR3 sequences; approximately 60% were observed only once. The ten largest make up about 14% of the sample.

What the work shows at the level of the full study, not this receptor alone: The number of convalescent patients in the study was relatively small, and the study did not examine early timepoints following natural infection. The median number of SARS-CoV-2-reactive clonotypes rose from roughly 20 after infection to 38 after vaccination, but the change was not significant. In convalescent patients, a median about 84% of post-vaccine SARS-CoV-2-reactive clones were detected only after vaccination, and vaccine-specific priming was suggested by this finding. In convalescent patients, nearly all vaccine-specific clones (304 of 307) were found to be mono-reactive for SARS-CoV-2 spike rather than cross-reactive with common cold coronaviruses.

V is cut by 2 bases and J by 1 base, and the space between the germline ends is 9 bases. CDR1 and CDR2 were assigned from the germline V gene as SGHTS and YDEGEE. Including cysteine and phenylalanine, the CDR3 has 14 amino acids. Of the read, only the CDR3 DNA is kept; its 42 bases are in frame from base 1. Input material: CD4+ T cells from blood, cultured in vitro. This sequence uses TRBV5-8 and TRBJ2-5, and TRBD2 may be the D gene, going by 6 matching bases. This clonotype was sampled from a human donor who had recovered from COVID-19. The CDR3 corresponds to CASSLWGGQETQYF. The bases are TGTGCCAGCAGCTTATGGGGAGGCCAAGAGACCCAGTACTTC.